What follows is one T cell receptor (beta chain) and its context. What this receptor recognizes is not known. No base qualities exist here, and no much larger clone lies one base off it. Collaborating institutions collected whole blood in K2EDTA tubes following their own protocols. Collaborator samples were shipped for TCRbeta analysis as frozen whole blood, isolated PBMCs, or DNA extracted from either sample type. The immunoSEQ Assay, a bias-controlled multiplex PCR, was used to amplify TCRbeta CDR3 regions from genomic DNA. The published analysis was carried out like this. Nucleated cell counts per sample were estimated from amplification of reference gene primers within the assay. Sequence reads were collapsed and filtered to measure the absolute abundance of every unique TCRbeta CDR3 rearrangement. Productive Simpson clonality was computed per sample as the square root of Simpson's diversity index over productive rearrangements. TCRdb provides this immuneACCESS table in a form limited to in-frame rearrangements. Some clones are lacking; in checked studies, under half of them reflect an unresolved V gene, and why the rest are absent is not known. Clone size and V and J calls were adopted from that table, with D and trimming inferred from the DNA. Present in this sample are approximately 360,000 clones, 80% to 90% of which were seen just once. The leading ten clones occupy more than 0.95% of the sample.

The data stem from a study of blood T cell repertoires in COVID-19 (dated by TCRdb to the early 2020s). With respect to the entire study: The collaborator samples originated in the United States, Italy and Spain and spanned the acute and convalescent phases of COVID-19. A de-identified subject ID, COVID-19 status, age in years and sex were almost always included in the sample metadata. Subjects who had been exposed to COVID-19, were actively infected with it, or had recovered from it provided the deeply sampled blood TCRbeta repertoires that made up the dataset. The prospective study material was composed of cDNA or gDNA derived from T cells, B-cell-depleted T cells, or PBMCs. Where HLA class I and class II types were available, the types were taken from metadata supplied by the sample provider, not from assay-based typing. The repertoires were made available in a free public database intended to serve as a resource for research on the immune response to SARS-CoV-2. The samples were drawn from the first 160 participants of the ongoing ImmuneRACE study and from under 1,500 subjects provided by 6 global collaborators. Results the study describes overall, beyond this receptor: The quantity of clinical and demographic metadata differed by source and by participant and was supplied without curation.

Via the germline V gene (reference sequence), CDR1 is LNHDA and CDR2 SQIVND. The germline V and J ends show losses of 4 bases and 7 bases respectively, and no gene match explains 10 bases of the junction. The CDR3 spans 17 residues, from the cysteine through the phenylalanine. Left in the record is the CDR3 DNA by itself, 51 bases read in frame from the first base. The sequence came from a man aged 35-49 years with acute or convalescent COVID-19. The V and J genes are TRBV19 and TRBJ1-6, with 10 bases matching TRBD1. Sequenced: peripheral blood. The CDR3 loop reads CASSNDRLTGGNSPLHF. At the DNA level, the sequence is TGTGCCAGTAGTAACGACCGCTTGACAGGGGGCAATTCACCCCTCCACTTT.